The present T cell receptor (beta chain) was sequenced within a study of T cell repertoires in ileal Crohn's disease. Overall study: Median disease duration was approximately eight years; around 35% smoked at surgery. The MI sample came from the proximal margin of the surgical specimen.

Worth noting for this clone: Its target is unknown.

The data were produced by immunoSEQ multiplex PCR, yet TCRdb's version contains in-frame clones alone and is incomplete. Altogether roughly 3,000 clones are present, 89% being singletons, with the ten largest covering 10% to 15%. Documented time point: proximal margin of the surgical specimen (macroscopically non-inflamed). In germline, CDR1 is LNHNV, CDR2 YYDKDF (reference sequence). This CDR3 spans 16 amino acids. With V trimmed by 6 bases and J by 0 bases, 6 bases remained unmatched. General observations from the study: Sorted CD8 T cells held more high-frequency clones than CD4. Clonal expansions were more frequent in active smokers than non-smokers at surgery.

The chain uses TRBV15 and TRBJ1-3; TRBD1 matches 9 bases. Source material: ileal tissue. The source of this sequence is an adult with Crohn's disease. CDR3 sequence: CATSTGTGNSGNTIYF. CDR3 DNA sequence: TGTGCCACCAGTACCGGGACAGGGAACTCTGGAAACACCATATATTTT. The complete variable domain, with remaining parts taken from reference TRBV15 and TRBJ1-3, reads DAMVIQNPRYQVTQFGKPVTLSCSQTLNHNVMYWYQQKSSQAPKLLFHYYDKDFNNEADTPDNFQSRRPNTSFCFLDIRSPGLGDTAMYLCATSTGTGNSGNTIYFGEGSWLTVV.